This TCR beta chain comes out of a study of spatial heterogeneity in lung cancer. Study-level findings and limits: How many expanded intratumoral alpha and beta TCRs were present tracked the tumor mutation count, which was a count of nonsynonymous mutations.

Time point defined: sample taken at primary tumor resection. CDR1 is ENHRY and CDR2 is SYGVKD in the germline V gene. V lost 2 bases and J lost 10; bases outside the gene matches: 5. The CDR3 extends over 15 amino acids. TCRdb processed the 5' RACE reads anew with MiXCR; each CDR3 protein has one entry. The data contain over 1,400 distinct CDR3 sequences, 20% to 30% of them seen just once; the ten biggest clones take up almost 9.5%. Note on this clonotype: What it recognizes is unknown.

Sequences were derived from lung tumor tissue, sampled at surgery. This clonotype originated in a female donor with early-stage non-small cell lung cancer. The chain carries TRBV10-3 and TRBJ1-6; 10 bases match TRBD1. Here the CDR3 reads CAISERDRGESPLHF. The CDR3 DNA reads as TGTGCCATCAGTGAGCGGGACAGGGGAGAATCACCCCTCCACTTT.